Sequencing of this T cell receptor (beta chain) was carried out in a study of blood T cell repertoires in COVID-19. Sequenced by immunoSEQ multiplex PCR; TCRdb stores in-frame clones only, minus some. The sample lists about 220,000 clones; about 90% were seen once. Unmatched junction bases numbered 11, after V lost 1 base and J lost 8 bases. CDR3 length: 16 amino acids. CDR1 is SGHDN, CDR2 FVKESK, per germline. The rearrangement links TRBV14 to TRBJ2-1; the match to TRBD2 covers 7 bases. This TCR was recovered from a woman aged 50 to 60 with acute COVID-19. The sample comprised PBMCs or T cells enriched from blood (not recorded which). The DNA of the CDR3 is TGTGCCAGCAGCCAAGGGGGGAGGGAGGCTCGGGATGAGCAGTTCTTC. It codes for CASSQGGREARDEQFF. The variable domain in full, with the rest retrieved from reference TRBV14 and TRBJ2-1, is EAGVTQFPSHSVIEKGQTVTLRCDPISGHDNLYWYRRVMGKEIKFLLHFVKESKQDESGMPNNRFLAERTGGTYSTLKVQPAELEDSGVYFCASSQGGREARDEQFFGPGTRLTVL.